The clone carrying this TCR beta chain was observed many times. The data belong to a study of spatial heterogeneity in lung cancer. Trimming removed 2 bases from V and 3 bases from J; junction bases left unmatched: 4. The CDR3 runs to 16 residues. Germline V CDR1 and CDR2: LGHNA, YSLEER. The time point denotes: sample taken at primary tumor resection. Whole RNA was taken from tumor, nontumor lung or frozen PBMC; it was then sequenced unsorted. Individually, TCR cDNA molecules were each labelled with a unique molecular identifier. Using its own MiXCR run on the 5' RACE reads, TCRdb lists one record per CDR3 protein. The sample carries roughly 39,000 distinct CDR3 sequences, around 7% recorded once.

This TCR was sampled from a male donor with early-stage non-small cell lung cancer. The rearrangement joins TRBV4-3 to TRBJ2-1, with 10 bases matching TRBD2. Source: PBMCs, taken at surgery. DNA for the CDR3: TGCGCCAGCAGCCAACATGCTAGCGGGGGCTACAATGAGCAGTTCTTC. This codes for CASSQHASGGYNEQFF.